The sequence of this T cell receptor (beta chain) was determined in a study of T cell changes during pregnancy in multiple sclerosis. Assay: immunoSEQ multiplex PCR; the TCRdb copy retains only in-frame clones and omits some. The sample lists some 19,000 clones; 80% to 90% were seen once. V was shortened by 0 bases and J by 2 bases, with 15 bases between the two germline ends. Looked up from germline, CDR1 is SGHDT and CDR2 is YYEEEE. CDR3 length: 17 amino acids. The V and J genes are TRBV5-6 and TRBJ1-3, with unresolved D. The receptor was isolated from a female donor in good health, enrolled as a control in a pregnancy study. The source was CD8+ T cells from peripheral blood mononuclear cells, collected after pregnancy. The CDR3 sequence is CASSLADRSGAGNTIYF. The CDR3 DNA reads TGTGCCAGCAGCTTGGCCGATAGATCCGGGGCTGGAAACACCATATATTTT. The full variable domain, with the rest looked up from reference TRBV5-6 and TRBJ1-3, is DAGVTQSPTHLIKTRGQQVTLRCSPKSGHDTVSWYQQALGQGPQFIFQYYEEEERQRGNFPDRFSGHQFPNYSSELNVNALLLGDSALYLCASSLADRSGAGNTIYFGEGSWLTVV.